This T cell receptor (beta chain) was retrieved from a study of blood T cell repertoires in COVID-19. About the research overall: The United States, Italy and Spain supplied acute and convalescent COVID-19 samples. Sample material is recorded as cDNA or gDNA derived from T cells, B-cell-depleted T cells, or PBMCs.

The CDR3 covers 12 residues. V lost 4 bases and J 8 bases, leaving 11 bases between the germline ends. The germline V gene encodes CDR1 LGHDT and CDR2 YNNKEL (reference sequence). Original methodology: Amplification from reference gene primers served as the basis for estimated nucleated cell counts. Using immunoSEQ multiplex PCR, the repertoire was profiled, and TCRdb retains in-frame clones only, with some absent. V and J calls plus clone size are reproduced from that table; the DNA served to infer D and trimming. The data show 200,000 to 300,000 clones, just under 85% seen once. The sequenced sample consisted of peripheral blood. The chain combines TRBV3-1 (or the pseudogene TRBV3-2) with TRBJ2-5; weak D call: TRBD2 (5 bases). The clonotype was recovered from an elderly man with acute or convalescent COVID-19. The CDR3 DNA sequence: TGTGCCAGCAGCCCTTCGACGGGAACCCAGTACTTC. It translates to CASSPSTGTQYF.